These T cell receptor beta chains were read from a single sample in a study of blood T cells in healthy people across ages. A single record per CDR3 protein comes from TCRdb applying MiXCR to the 5' RACE reads. The table records 2 million or so distinct CDR3 sequences, roughly 49% of them present only once. The specimen was blood. These receptors all come from a woman between 40 and 55 years old in good health. CDR3s include the opening cysteine and the closing phenylalanine or tryptophan. D genes are given only for firm matches. The size field is filled for only some rows; it gives once, few, many or a size class.

TRBD1,TRBV28,NA,TRBJ2-3,TGTGCCAGCAGTCCTGGACAGGAGGTAGATACGCAGTATTTT,CASSPGQEVDTQYF
NA,TRBV6-6,many,TRBJ2-1,TGTGCCAGCAGACAGTTAGCTACAGCCTACAATGAGCAGTTCTTC,CASRQLATAYNEQFF
NA,TRBV5-6,NA,TRBJ2-6,TGTGCCAGCAGCTTGCCGGGAATGCTCTCTGGGGCCAACGTCCTGACTTTC,CASSLPGMLSGANVLTF
TRBD2,TRBV29-1,few,TRBJ2-1,TGCAGCACCCGTGGGTCTAGCGGGGTGTATGAGCAGTTCTTC,CSTRGSSGVYEQFF
NA,TRBV5-1,few,TRBJ1-1,TGCGCCAGCAGCTTGGCCATGACGACAGCTTCTGAAGCTTTCTTT,CASSLAMTTASEAFF
NA,TRBV7-2,NA,TRBJ2-3,TGTGCCAGCAGCTTAGTGGGGCGGGACACAGATACGCAGTATTTT,CASSLVGRDTDTQYF
NA,TRBV29-1,NA,TRBJ2-5,TGCAGCGTTACCCTCGGGGCAGGGGCCACCTACAATGAGCAGTACTTC,CSVTLGAGATYNEQYF
NA,TRBV6-2/TRBV6-3,NA,TRBJ2-4,TGTGCCAGCAGTTACCATCCGGCCAAAAACATTCAGTACTTC,CASSYHPAKNIQYF
NA,TRBV29-1,many,TRBJ2-7,TGCAGCGTTGCCGGAGGCTACGAGCAGTACTTC,CSVAGGYEQYF
TRBD2,TRBV28,NA,TRBJ2-7,TGTGCCAGCAGTTTGGTAGGCGGGGGACTGTTGGAGCAGTACTTC,CASSLVGGGLLEQYF
NA,TRBV20-1,few,TRBJ2-7,TGCAGTGCTAGAGCTGGGAACTACGAGCAGTACTTC,CSARAGNYEQYF
NA,TRBV4-2,NA,TRBJ1-4,TGTGCCAGCAGCCAGGGAGGGATCGAGGAAAAACTGTTTTTT,CASSQGGIEEKLFF
TRBD1,TRBV10-3,NA,TRBJ1-2,TGTGCCATCAGTGAAGAGGGGGCTCCGGACGGCTGCACCTTC,CAISEEGAPDGCTF
NA,TRBV2,NA,TRBJ2-6,TGTGCCAGCAGTGCCGACGGTCTAGGTCTGTCTGGGGCCAACGTCCTGACTTTC,CASSADGLGLSGANVLTF
NA,TRBV7-6,NA,TRBJ1-6,TGTGCCAGCAGCGGACAGTCGAGCTCCTATAATTCACCCCTCCACTTT,CASSGQSSSYNSPLHF